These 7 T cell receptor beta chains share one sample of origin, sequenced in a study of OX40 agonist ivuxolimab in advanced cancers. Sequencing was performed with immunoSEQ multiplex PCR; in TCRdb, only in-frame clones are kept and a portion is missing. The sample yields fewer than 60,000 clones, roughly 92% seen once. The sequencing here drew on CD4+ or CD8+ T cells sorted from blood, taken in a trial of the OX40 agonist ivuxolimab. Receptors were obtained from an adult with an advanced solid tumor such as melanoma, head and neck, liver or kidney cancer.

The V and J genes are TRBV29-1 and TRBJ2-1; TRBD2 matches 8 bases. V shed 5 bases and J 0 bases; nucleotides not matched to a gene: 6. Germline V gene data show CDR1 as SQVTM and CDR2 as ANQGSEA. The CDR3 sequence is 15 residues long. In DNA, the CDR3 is TGCAGCGTTAGCGGGGGCCCTAGCTCCTACAATGAGCAGTTCTTC. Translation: CSVSGGPSSYNEQFF.

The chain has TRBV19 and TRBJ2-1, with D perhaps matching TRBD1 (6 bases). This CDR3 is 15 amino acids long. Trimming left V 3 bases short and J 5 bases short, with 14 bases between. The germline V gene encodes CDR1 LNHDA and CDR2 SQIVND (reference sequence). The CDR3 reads CASSIGQGTNNEQFF. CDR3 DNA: TGTGCCAGTAGTATCGGGCAGGGGACCAACAATGAGCAGTTCTTC.

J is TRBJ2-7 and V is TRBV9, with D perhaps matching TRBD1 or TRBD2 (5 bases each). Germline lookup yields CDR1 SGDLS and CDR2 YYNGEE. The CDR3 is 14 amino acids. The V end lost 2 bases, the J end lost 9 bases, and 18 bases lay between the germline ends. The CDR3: CASSVGDPQGRQYF. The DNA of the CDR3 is TGTGCCAGCAGCGTCGGGGACCCTCAGGGTAGGCAGTACTTC.

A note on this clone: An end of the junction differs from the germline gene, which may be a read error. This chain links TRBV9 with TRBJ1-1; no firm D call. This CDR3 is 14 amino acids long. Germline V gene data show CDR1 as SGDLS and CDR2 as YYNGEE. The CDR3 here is CASTVGGLNTEAFF. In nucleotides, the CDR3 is TGTGCCAGCACCGTAGGAGGGCTGAACACTGAAGCTTTCTTT.

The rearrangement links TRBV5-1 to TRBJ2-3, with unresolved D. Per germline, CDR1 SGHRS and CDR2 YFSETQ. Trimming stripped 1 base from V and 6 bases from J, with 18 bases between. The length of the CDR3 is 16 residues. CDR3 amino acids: CASSLIESTHLDTQYF. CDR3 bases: TGCGCCAGCAGCTTGATTGAATCTACCCATTTGGATACGCAGTATTTT.

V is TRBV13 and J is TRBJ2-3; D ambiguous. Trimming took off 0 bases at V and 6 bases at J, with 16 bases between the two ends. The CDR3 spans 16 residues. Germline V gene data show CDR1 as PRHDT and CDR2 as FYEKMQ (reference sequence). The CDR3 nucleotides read TGTGCCAGCAGCTTAGGTCTAGTCCCTTATTGGGATACGCAGTATTTT. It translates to CASSLGLVPYWDTQYF.

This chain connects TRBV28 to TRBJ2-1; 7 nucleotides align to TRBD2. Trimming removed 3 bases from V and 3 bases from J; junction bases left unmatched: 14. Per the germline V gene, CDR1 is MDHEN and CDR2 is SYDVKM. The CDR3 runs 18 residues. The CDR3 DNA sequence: TGTGCCAGCAGTTTTCGGGAAGTATATGGGGGGGACTACAATGAGCAGTTCTTC. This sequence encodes CASSFREVYGGDYNEQFF.